The next 6 T cell receptor beta chains were all read from a single sample in a study of cytomegalovirus exposure and HLA in healthy donors. PCR primers comprised 60 Vbeta and 13 Jbeta primers. Profiled with immunoSEQ multiplex PCR; TCRdb holds only in-frame clones, not every one. The sample lists around 190,000 clones; around 79% were seen once. The sequenced material came from PBMCs. The receptor set was obtained from a woman aged 50 to 60 in good health and CMV-seronegative.

This sequence joins TRBV6-5 and TRBJ2-7, with 9 nucleotides matching TRBD2. Germline V lookup: CDR1 MNHEY, CDR2 SVGAGI. The CDR3 has 16 amino acids. J was trimmed by 0 bases and V by 0 bases; bases with no gene match: 3. CDR3 sequence reads: CASSYSPSGISYEQYF. The CDR3 DNA reads as TGTGCCAGCAGTTACTCGCCTAGCGGGATCTCCTACGAGCAGTACTTC.

This clone was picked up one time. The genes are TRBV10-3 and TRBJ2-7; D possibly corresponds to TRBD1 (6 bases). The CDR3 runs to 14 residues. Germline lookup yields CDR1 ENHRY and CDR2 SYGVKD. Trimming cost V 4 bases and J 9 bases, with 19 bases left between them. The CDR3 nucleotides are TGTGCCATCAGTGGGGACATCGGACCACAAGGGCAGTACTTC. It translates to CAISGDIGPQGQYF.

The chain couples TRBV5-4 to TRBJ2-3; the match to TRBD1 covers 7 bases. This CDR3 is 14 amino acids long. V was clipped by 9 bases and J by 4 bases; unmatched bases: 11. Germline V CDR1 and CDR2: SGHNT, YYREEE (reference sequence). CDR3 protein: CATRDRDSSDTQYF. DNA of the CDR3: TGTGCCACCAGAGACAGGGATAGTTCAGATACGCAGTATTTT. Drawing the rest from reference TRBV5-4 and TRBJ2-3, the complete variable domain is ETGVTQSPTHLIKTRGQQVTLRCSSQSGHNTVSWYQQALGQGPQFIFQYYREEENGRGNFPPRFSGLQFPNYSSELNVNALELDDSALYLCATRDRDSSDTQYFGPGTRLTVL.

This rearrangement joins TRBV9 to TRBJ2-3; D call uncertain. Germline V CDR1 and CDR2: SGDLS, YYNGEE. The CDR3 runs to 18 residues. Deletions cut 1 base from V and 2 bases from J, with 20 bases between. CDR3 protein: CASSVPQPAQAITDTQYF. The CDR3 bases are TGTGCCAGCAGCGTACCCCAGCCCGCGCAGGCCATCACAGATACGCAGTATTTT. Complete variable domain (other parts from reference TRBV9 and TRBJ2-3): DSGVTQTPKHLITATGQRVTLRCSPRSGDLSVYWYQQSLDQGLQFLIQYYNGEERAKGNILERFSAQQFPDLHSELNLSSLELGDSALYFCASSVPQPAQAITDTQYFGPGTRLTVL.

The chain joins TRBV5-4 to TRBJ1-2; D ambiguous. Germline loops: CDR1 SGHNT, CDR2 YYREEE (reference sequence). The CDR3 is 12 amino acids. The germline V and J ends were trimmed by 2 bases and 4 bases, with 6 bases remaining between them. The CDR3 coding sequence is TGTGCCAGCAGCTTCAACAGCTATGGCTACACCTTC. Amino acid sequence: CASSFNSYGYTF.

The chain joins TRBV5-1 to TRBJ1-6, with 9 bases identical to TRBD1. CDR1 SGHRS and CDR2 YFSETQ come from the germline V gene. V shed 1 base, J shed 2 bases, and the junction held 7 bases outside the gene matches. This CDR3 contains 18 residues. The CDR3 bases are TGCGCCAGCAGCTTGTCGGGACAGGGATTCACCTATAATTCACCCCTCCACTTT. Its protein is CASSLSGQGFTYNSPLHF.